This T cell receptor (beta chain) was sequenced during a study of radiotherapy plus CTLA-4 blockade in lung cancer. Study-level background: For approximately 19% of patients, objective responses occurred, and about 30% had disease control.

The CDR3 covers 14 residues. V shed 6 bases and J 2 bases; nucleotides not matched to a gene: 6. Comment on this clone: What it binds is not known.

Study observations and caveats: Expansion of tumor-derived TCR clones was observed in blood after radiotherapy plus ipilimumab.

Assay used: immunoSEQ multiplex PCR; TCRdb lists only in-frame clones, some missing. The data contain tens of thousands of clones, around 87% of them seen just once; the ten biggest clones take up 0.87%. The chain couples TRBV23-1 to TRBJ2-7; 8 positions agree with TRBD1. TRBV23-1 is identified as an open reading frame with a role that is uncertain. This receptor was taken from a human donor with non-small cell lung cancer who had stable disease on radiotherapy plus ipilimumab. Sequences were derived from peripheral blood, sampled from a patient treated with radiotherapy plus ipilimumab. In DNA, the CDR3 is TGCGCCAGCAGGCAGGGGGCTATAACCTACGAGCAGTACTTC. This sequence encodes CASRQGAITYEQYF.